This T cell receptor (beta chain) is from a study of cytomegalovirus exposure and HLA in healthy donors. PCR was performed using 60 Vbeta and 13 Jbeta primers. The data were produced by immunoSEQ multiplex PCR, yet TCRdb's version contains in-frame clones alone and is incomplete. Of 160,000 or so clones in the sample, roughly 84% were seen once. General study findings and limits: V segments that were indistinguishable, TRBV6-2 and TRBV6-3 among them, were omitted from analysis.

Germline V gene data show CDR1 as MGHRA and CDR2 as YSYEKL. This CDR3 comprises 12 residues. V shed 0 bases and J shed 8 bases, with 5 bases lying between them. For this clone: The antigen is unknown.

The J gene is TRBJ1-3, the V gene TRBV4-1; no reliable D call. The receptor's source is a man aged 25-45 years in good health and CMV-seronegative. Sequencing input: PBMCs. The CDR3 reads CASSQDGDTIYF. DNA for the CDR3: TGCGCCAGCAGCCAAGACGGGGACACCATATATTTT.